The rows below give T cell receptor beta chains drawn from one sample of a study of T cell repertoires in cytomegalovirus infection. Each CDR3 protein is one row after TCRdb ran MiXCR on the reads. The top ten hold 7.5% to 9.5% of the sample, which has a few hundred thousand distinct CDR3 sequences, roughly 20% seen once. Specimen: PBMCs. Receptors were obtained from a human donor in good health (CMV status not recorded). Some clones in this sample may be carry-over from other donors' samples. Each CDR3 is given with its conserved first and last residue. A D gene is named only where the DNA matches it firmly. Rows give clone size only sometimes, using once, few, many, or a class for an expanded clone.

clone size: few
D gene: NA
V gene: TRBV4-1
CDR3 length: 15
J gene: TRBJ2-5
CDR3 protein: CASSQPRESRETQYF
CDR3 DNA: TGCGCCAGCAGCCAACCTCGGGAGTCCCGGGAGACCCAGTACTTC

clone size: few
D gene: TRBD1
V gene: TRBV7-2
CDR3 length: 13
J gene: TRBJ2-3
CDR3 protein: CASSRGQGDTQYF
CDR3 DNA: TGTGCCAGCAGCCGAGGACAGGGAGATACGCAGTATTTT

clone size: many
D gene: NA
V gene: TRBV7-2
CDR3 length: 14
J gene: TRBJ2-5
CDR3 protein: CASSLPGPQETQYF
CDR3 DNA: TGTGCCAGCAGCTTACCAGGACCACAAGAGACCCAGTACTTC

clone size: few
D gene: NA
V gene: TRBV7-2
CDR3 length: 15
J gene: TRBJ2-5
CDR3 protein: CASSFHGAIRETQYF
CDR3 DNA: TGTGCCAGCAGCTTCCACGGGGCAATTAGGGAGACCCAGTACTTC

clone size: many
D gene: TRBD2
V gene: TRBV6-2/TRBV6-3
CDR3 length: 13
J gene: TRBJ2-7
CDR3 protein: CATRTSGAREQYF
CDR3 DNA: TGTGCCACCCGTACTAGCGGGGCGCGGGAGCAGTACTTC

clone size: NA
D gene: NA
V gene: TRBV6-6
CDR3 length: 16
J gene: TRBJ2-7
CDR3 protein: CASSGVLSASSYEQYF
CDR3 DNA: TGTGCCAGCAGTGGGGTTTTATCTGCCAGCTCCTACGAGCAGTACTTC

clone size: many
D gene: NA
V gene: TRBV7-2
CDR3 length: 15
J gene: TRBJ1-6
CDR3 protein: CASSQTGSGISPLHF
CDR3 DNA: TGTGCCAGCAGCCAAACAGGTTCGGGGATCTCACCCCTCCACTTT

clone size: NA
D gene: TRBD2
V gene: TRBV2
CDR3 length: 16
J gene: TRBJ2-7
CDR3 protein: CASSVGLAGSTYEQYF
CDR3 DNA: TGTGCCAGCAGTGTGGGGCTAGCGGGATCGACCTACGAGCAGTACTTC

clone size: few
D gene: NA
V gene: TRBV6-5
CDR3 length: 11
J gene: TRBJ1-1
CDR3 protein: CASSGWTEAFF
CDR3 DNA: TGTGCCAGCAGTGGGTGGACTGAAGCTTTCTTT

clone size: few
D gene: NA
V gene: TRBV11-2
CDR3 length: 12
J gene: TRBJ1-2
CDR3 protein: CASSKIQGGYTF
CDR3 DNA: TGTGCCAGCAGCAAAATACAGGGCGGCTACACCTTC

clone size: NA
D gene: TRBD2
V gene: TRBV12-3/TRBV12-4
CDR3 length: 15
J gene: TRBJ2-7
CDR3 protein: CASSSRGLADYEQYF
CDR3 DNA: TGTGCCAGCAGTTCCCGCGGACTAGCGGACTACGAGCAGTACTTC

clone size: many
D gene: TRBD1
V gene: TRBV19
CDR3 length: 16
J gene: TRBJ1-3
CDR3 protein: CASNRLAGGSGNTIYF
CDR3 DNA: TGTGCCAGTAACCGACTGGCAGGGGGCTCTGGAAACACCATATATTTT

clone size: many
D gene: NA
V gene: TRBV12-3/TRBV12-4
CDR3 length: 13
J gene: TRBJ1-2
CDR3 protein: CASSSQGNYGYTF
CDR3 DNA: TGTGCCAGCAGTTCGCAGGGTAACTATGGCTACACCTTC

clone size: many
D gene: NA
V gene: TRBV7-2
CDR3 length: 16
J gene: TRBJ1-5
CDR3 protein: CASSLVGAHGNQPQHF
CDR3 DNA: TGTGCCAGCAGCTTAGTAGGGGCTCATGGCAATCAGCCCCAGCATTTT

clone size: few
D gene: NA
V gene: TRBV7-6
CDR3 length: 17
J gene: TRBJ2-6
CDR3 protein: CASSLGTFNSGANVLTF
CDR3 DNA: TGTGCCAGCAGCCTAGGGACGTTCAACTCTGGGGCCAACGTCCTGACTTTC

clone size: many
D gene: NA
V gene: TRBV10-3
CDR3 length: 15
J gene: TRBJ2-3
CDR3 protein: CAISESGASTDTQYF
CDR3 DNA: TGTGCCATCAGTGAGTCGGGGGCTAGCACAGATACGCAGTATTTT

clone size: NA
D gene: TRBD2
V gene: TRBV15
CDR3 length: 15
J gene: TRBJ2-1
CDR3 protein: CATSRATGRYNEQFF
CDR3 DNA: TGTGCCACCAGCAGAGCGACCGGGAGGTACAATGAGCAGTTCTTC

clone size: NA
D gene: NA
V gene: TRBV7-8
CDR3 length: 13
J gene: TRBJ1-2
CDR3 protein: CASSQRGVRGYTF
CDR3 DNA: TGTGCCAGCAGCCAACGGGGGGTTCGAGGCTACACCTTC

clone size: few
D gene: NA
V gene: TRBV4-3
CDR3 length: 16
J gene: TRBJ1-5
CDR3 protein: CASSQDLVYSNQPQHF
CDR3 DNA: TGCGCCAGCAGCCAAGATCTAGTCTATAGCAATCAGCCCCAGCATTTT

clone size: many
D gene: NA
V gene: TRBV7-2
CDR3 length: 12
J gene: TRBJ2-1
CDR3 protein: CASSFTYNEQFF
CDR3 DNA: TGTGCCAGCAGCTTTACCTACAATGAGCAGTTCTTC

clone size: NA
D gene: NA
V gene: TRBV6-6
CDR3 length: 15
J gene: TRBJ1-2
CDR3 protein: CASVVWGARTVGYTF
CDR3 DNA: TGTGCCAGCGTCGTCTGGGGGGCTAGGACGGTCGGCTACACCTTC

clone size: few
D gene: TRBD1
V gene: TRBV29-1
CDR3 length: 12
J gene: TRBJ2-7
CDR3 protein: CSVLGQAYEQYF
CDR3 DNA: TGCAGCGTGTTGGGACAGGCGTACGAGCAGTACTTC

clone size: NA
D gene: TRBD1
V gene: TRBV18
CDR3 length: 15
J gene: TRBJ2-2
CDR3 protein: CASSRTGLRTGELFF
CDR3 DNA: TGTGCCAGCTCAAGGACAGGGCTACGCACCGGGGAGCTGTTTTTT

clone size: many
D gene: NA
V gene: TRBV12-3/TRBV12-4
CDR3 length: 14
J gene: TRBJ2-7
CDR3 protein: CASSWAGTSWEQYF
CDR3 DNA: TGTGCCAGCAGTTGGGCAGGGACCTCTTGGGAGCAGTACTTC

clone size: NA
D gene: NA
V gene: TRBV7-9
CDR3 length: 14
J gene: TRBJ2-7
CDR3 protein: CASSLVGGRGEQYF
CDR3 DNA: TGTGCCAGCAGCTTAGTGGGGGGTAGGGGCGAGCAGTACTTC

clone size: NA
D gene: NA
V gene: TRBV11-3
CDR3 length: 14
J gene: TRBJ2-3
CDR3 protein: CASSRDIHTDTQYF
CDR3 DNA: TGTGCCAGCAGCCGGGACATACACACAGATACGCAGTATTTT

clone size: few
D gene: NA
V gene: TRBV12-3/TRBV12-4
CDR3 length: 14
J gene: TRBJ2-3
CDR3 protein: CASSFVRGTDTQYF
CDR3 DNA: TGTGCCAGCAGTTTCGTCAGAGGCACAGATACGCAGTATTTT

clone size: NA
D gene: NA
V gene: TRBV29-1
CDR3 length: 14
J gene: TRBJ2-1
CDR3 protein: CSVDSRSVYNEQFF
CDR3 DNA: TGCAGCGTTGACTCGAGGTCCGTCTACAATGAGCAGTTCTTC

clone size: NA
D gene: NA
V gene: TRBV12-3/TRBV12-4
CDR3 length: 13
J gene: TRBJ2-2
CDR3 protein: CASSFRSSGELFF
CDR3 DNA: TGTGCCAGCAGTTTTCGGTCCAGCGGGGAGCTGTTTTTT

clone size: NA
D gene: NA
V gene: TRBV6-6
CDR3 length: 17
J gene: TRBJ1-6
CDR3 protein: CASSYSGAVYNNSPLHF
CDR3 DNA: TGTGCCAGCAGTTACTCGGGAGCCGTTTATAATAATTCACCCCTCCACTTT

clone size: NA
D gene: NA
V gene: TRBV11-3
CDR3 length: 15
J gene: TRBJ2-1
CDR3 protein: CASSSQSSSYNEQFF
CDR3 DNA: TGTGCCAGCAGCTCACAGTCGAGCTCCTACAATGAGCAGTTCTTC

clone size: few
D gene: NA
V gene: TRBV6-1
CDR3 length: 16
J gene: TRBJ1-4
CDR3 protein: CASRGRGGGLNEKLFF
CDR3 DNA: TGTGCCAGCAGGGGACGAGGTGGAGGGCTTAATGAAAAACTGTTTTTT

clone size: few
D gene: NA
V gene: TRBV4-1
CDR3 length: 15
J gene: TRBJ1-4
CDR3 protein: CASSQSGLANEKLFF
CDR3 DNA: TGCGCCAGCAGCCAGAGTGGGTTGGCTAATGAAAAACTGTTTTTT

clone size: few
D gene: NA
V gene: TRBV12-3/TRBV12-4
CDR3 length: 13
J gene: TRBJ2-3
CDR3 protein: CASGKQGPDTQYF
CDR3 DNA: TGTGCCAGCGGAAAACAGGGTCCAGATACGCAGTATTTT

clone size: many
D gene: NA
V gene: TRBV7-2
CDR3 length: 15
J gene: TRBJ2-7
CDR3 protein: CASSFRDRSPYEQYF
CDR3 DNA: TGTGCCAGCAGCTTCCGGGACCGTAGTCCCTACGAGCAGTACTTC